Listed here are 23 T cell receptor beta chains from one sample, sequenced in a study of T cell repertoires in cytomegalovirus infection. TCRdb fed the reads into MiXCR, producing one record per CDR3 protein. The data show about 320,000 distinct CDR3 sequences, over 7.5% seen once. Sequenced input: PBMCs. These receptors originate from a human donor in good health (CMV status not recorded). Some clones in this sample may be carry-over from other donors' samples.

This clonotype was found a few times. This chain uses TRBV6-2 or TRBV6-3 with TRBJ1-5; TRBD1 aligns across 9 bases. Germline CDR1 MNHEY, CDR2 SVGEGT. CDR3 length equals 18 residues. Trimming cost V 6 bases and J 0 bases; bases outside gene matches: 12. Here the CDR3 reads CASRPWSGQGHSNQPQHF. In DNA form, the CDR3 reads TGTGCCAGCAGACCCTGGTCGGGACAGGGTCATAGCAATCAGCCCCAGCATTTT.

The chain couples TRBV27 to TRBJ2-1, with 7 bases identical to TRBD1. The CDR3 runs to 14 residues. The J segment lost 4 bases and the V segment lost 5 bases, leaving 5 bases of the junction unmatched. Per germline, CDR1 MNHEY and CDR2 SMNVEV (reference sequence). As DNA, the CDR3 is TGTGCCAGCAGTGTCGGGACAGCATACAATGAGCAGTTCTTC. Translating gives CASSVGTAYNEQFF.

The sample holds a few counts of this clonotype. The rearrangement joins TRBV5-1 to TRBJ1-1, with D perhaps matching TRBD1 (6 bases). The germline V gene has CDR1 SGHRS and CDR2 YFSETQ. The CDR3 runs to 15 residues. Trimming removed 4 bases at V and 0 bases at J, with 13 bases between. The CDR3 DNA follows: TGCGCCAGCAGCGAGTGGACAGCCATGAACACTGAAGCTTTCTTT. This codes for CASSEWTAMNTEAFF.

This clonotype was seen more than once but under ten times. CDR3 in amino acids: CATRLGNNEQFF. CDR3 DNA: TGTGCGACCCGTCTAGGGAACAATGAGCAGTTCTTC. This chain links TRBV15 with TRBJ2-1; the D is unclear. This CDR3 region has 12 residues. From germline, CDR1 is LNHNV and CDR2 YYDKDF (reference sequence).

A few counts support this clonotype. The CDR3 here is CASTPRAGANVLTF. The CDR3 nucleotides read TGTGCCAGTACCCCTCGGGCTGGGGCCAACGTCCTGACTTTC. The genes are TRBV19 and TRBJ2-6; no reliable D call. Germline-derived CDR1 and CDR2 are LNHDA and SQIVND (reference sequence). The CDR3 extends over 14 amino acids. V dropped 7 bases and J dropped 2 bases, with 9 bases sitting between them.

This clonotype was counted at least ten times. The gene calls are TRBV7-9 and TRBJ2-1, with D hard to call. The germline V and J ends were trimmed by 5 bases and 10 bases, with 18 bases remaining between them. Germline-derived CDR1 and CDR2 are SEHNR and FQNEAQ (reference sequence). The CDR3 consists of 14 residues. The CDR3 spells CASSPEEWFGEQFF. For the CDR3, the DNA is TGTGCCAGCAGCCCCGAGGAGTGGTTCGGGGAGCAGTTCTTC.

The chain is built from TRBV29-1 and TRBJ2-2, with 7 positions matching TRBD1. CDR1 is SQVTM, CDR2 ANQGSEA, per germline. With V trimmed by 5 bases and J by 8 bases, 8 bases remained unmatched. The CDR3 totals 13 residues. CDR3 region: CSVLRQGTGELFF. The CDR3 DNA sequence: TGCAGCGTTCTCAGACAGGGAACGGGGGAGCTGTTTTTT.

This clonotype appeared many times. The chain joins TRBV7-2 to TRBJ2-1; possibly TRBD1 or TRBD2 for D (5 bases each). Germline V CDR1 and CDR2: SGHTA, FQGNSA. Trimming shortened V by 1 base and J by 3 bases, and 7 bases separated the two germline ends. The CDR3 contains 14 residues. The CDR3 DNA is TGTGCCAGCAGCTTAGATGGGGGCTACAATGAGCAGTTCTTC. Protein product: CASSLDGGYNEQFF. Full variable domain (remainder filled in from reference TRBV7-2 and TRBJ2-1): GAGVSQSPSNKVTEKGKDVELRCDPISGHTALYWYRQSLGQGLEFLIYFQGNSAPDKSGLPSDRFSAERTGGSVSTLTIQRTQQEDSAVYLCASSLDGGYNEQFFGPGTRLTVL.

The table lists this clonotype with many counts. The chain combines TRBV7-2 with TRBJ2-5, with D possibly TRBD2 on 6 matching bases. The V gene's germline CDR1 is SGHTA and CDR2 FQGNSA. V lost 5 bases, J lost 4 bases, and 20 bases lay in between. The CDR3 spans 16 residues. In nucleotides, the CDR3 is TGTGCCAGCAGCCCTCGGGGCGAGGGAGGTGGAGAGACCCAGTACTTC. Protein product: CASSPRGEGGGETQYF.

The V call is TRBV6-6, the J call TRBJ1-2; D is possibly TRBD1 (5 bases). The V and J ends lost 2 bases and 4 bases respectively, with 14 bases between them. CDR1 is MNHNY and CDR2 is SVGAGI in the germline V gene (reference sequence). The length of the CDR3 is 15 residues. CDR3 loop: CASSYRDLASYGYTF. The CDR3 DNA reads as TGTGCCAGCAGTTACCGGGACCTAGCGTCCTATGGCTACACCTTC.

The CDR3 here is CASSEIGGPSGNTIYF. DNA for the CDR3: TGTGCCAGCAGTGAAATCGGGGGACCCTCTGGAAACACCATATATTTT. The chain joins TRBV25-1 to TRBJ1-3, with D tentatively TRBD1 (5 bases). Looked up from germline, CDR1 is MGHDK and CDR2 is SYGVNS. The CDR3 has 16 residues. Trimming removed 2 bases at V and 0 bases at J, with 11 bases between.

In its sample, this clonotype was seen a few times. The chain uses TRBV4-3 and TRBJ2-7; 10 nucleotides line up with TRBD2. The J segment lost 3 bases and the V segment lost 3 bases, leaving 11 bases of the junction unmatched. CDR1 and CDR2 from the germline V gene are LGHNA and YSLEER. This CDR3 is 17 amino acids long. The CDR3 sequence: CASSQLHSGGPDYEQYF. CDR3 nucleotides: TGCGCCAGCAGCCAGCTCCATAGCGGGGGGCCGGACTACGAGCAGTACTTC.

This clonotype has just one count. This sequence joins TRBV12-3 or TRBV12-4 and TRBJ1-2, with 7 positions matching TRBD1. The CDR3 is 15 residues long. Germline trimming cut 2 bases from V and 4 bases from J; bases unmatched to any gene: 7. The CDR3 DNA sequence: TGTGCCAGCAGTTTAATGGCAGGGGGGACCTATGGCTACACCTTC. Translated: CASSLMAGGTYGYTF.

The CDR3 region has the DNA TGTGCCAGCAGCCCAGGGAAATTACGGCATGGACAAGAGACCCAGTACTTC. Translated, it gives CASSPGKLRHGQETQYF. The genes are TRBV7-3 and TRBJ2-5; a weak D match, TRBD1 (5 bases). The V gene's germline CDR1 is SGHTA and CDR2 FQGTGA. V lost 5 bases, J lost 2 bases, and 21 bases lay in between. The CDR3 sequence is 17 residues long.

The gene calls are TRBV10-3 and TRBJ1-1, with TRBD1 as a possible D gene (5 bases). This CDR3 spans 14 amino acids. Germline CDR1 and CDR2: ENHRY and SYGVKD. The V and J ends lost 3 bases and 3 bases respectively, with 11 bases between them. The CDR3 reads CAISDHPGDTEAFF. DNA of the CDR3: TGTGCCATCAGTGACCACCCGGGGGACACTGAAGCTTTCTTT.

A remark on this clonotype: Since the CDR3 does not end with the conserved phenylalanine or tryptophan, this likely comes from a read error. The chain has TRBV28 and TRBJ2-1; D unresolved. CDR1 and CDR2 from the germline V gene are MDHEN and SYDVKM. This CDR3 is 11 amino acids long. V lost 3 bases and J lost 9, with 6 bases in between. The CDR3 nucleotides read TGTGCCAGCAGTTTCGGCGGTGAGCAGTTCTGC. This codes for CASSFGGEQFC.

This clonotype has a count of ten or more. The chain uses TRBV11-2 and TRBJ2-2, with TRBD1 identical over 10 bases. The V gene end was trimmed by 5 bases and the J gene end by 3 bases; junction bases not matched to a gene: 3. The germline V gene encodes CDR1 SGHAT and CDR2 FQNNGV. CDR3 length equals 15 residues. The CDR3 is CASSRDRGYTGELFF. The CDR3 region has the DNA TGTGCCAGCAGCCGGGACAGGGGTTACACCGGGGAGCTGTTTTTT.

The V gene is TRBV4-2, the J gene TRBJ2-2, with TRBD2 as a possible D gene (7 bases). This CDR3 has 17 residues. V dropped 3 bases and J dropped 5 bases, with 19 bases sitting between them. Looked up from germline, CDR1 is LGHNA and CDR2 is YNFKEQ. The CDR3 nucleotides read TGTGCCAGCAGCCACTGGGGGGGCGGGAGAAGGACCGGGGAGCTGTTTTTT. Its protein product is CASSHWGGGRRTGELFF.

This clonotype was picked up many times. The V and J genes are TRBV12-3 or TRBV12-4 and TRBJ1-5, with D possibly being TRBD1 (5 bases). CDR3 length: 15 amino acids. V lost 5 bases to trimming and J lost 1 base, with 12 bases between them. The CDR3 loop reads CASSTFGASNQPQHF. As DNA, the CDR3 is TGTGCCAGCAGTACGTTTGGGGCGAGCAATCAGCCCCAGCATTTT.

The chain is built from TRBV2 and TRBJ1-4; D perhaps matches TRBD1 (6 bases). The germline gives CDR1 SNHLY, CDR2 FYNNEI. Trimming took 5 bases from V and 10 from J, leaving 14 bases between them. The CDR3 spans 13 residues. CDR3: CASSPRTEGKLFF. The DNA of the CDR3 is TGTGCCAGCAGTCCCCGGACAGAAGGAAAACTGTTTTTT.

This clonotype was observed a handful of times. The chain couples TRBV28 to TRBJ1-5; TRBD1 matches at 7 bases. Germline V gene data show CDR1 as MDHEN and CDR2 as SYDVKM. CDR3 length: 14 amino acids. The V and J ends lost 6 bases and 5 bases, in that order; junction bases with no gene match: 7. As DNA, the CDR3 is TGTGCCAGCAGACGAGGGGACAGATATCAGCCCCAGCATTTT. Protein: CASRRGDRYQPQHF.

This clonotype was observed many times. J is TRBJ2-4 and V is TRBV7-2, with 9 positions matching TRBD2. Germline V CDR1 and CDR2: SGHTA, FQGNSA. This CDR3 comprises 16 residues. The trim removed 5 bases at V and 3 bases at J, leaving 8 bases unmatched. This CDR3 is CASSPLRAGGKNIQYF. CDR3 coding DNA: TGTGCCAGCAGCCCCCTAAGAGCGGGAGGCAAAAACATTCAGTACTTC.

This clonotype came up a few times. This rearrangement joins TRBV6-2 or TRBV6-3 to TRBJ2-1; D is unclear. Germline CDR1 and CDR2: MNHEY and SVGEGT. Between the trimmed V and J ends, which lost 2 bases and 6 bases, there was a span of 8 bases. The CDR3 extends over 13 amino acids. CDR3 nucleotide sequence: TGTGCCAGCAGTTACGCCCAGCGCAATGAGCAGTTCTTC. Protein sequence: CASSYAQRNEQFF.